This T cell receptor (beta chain) was profiled in a study of Ad26.COV2.S vaccination and SARS-CoV-2 variants. Findings and caveats of the study: The breadth of spike-specific CD8+ and CD4+ T cell responses after vaccination was reportedly substantial.

Repertoires were generated with immunoSEQ multiplex PCR, while TCRdb's copy carries only in-frame clones and drops some. Of 300,000 to 400,000 clones listed, about 87% are singletons. V shed 2 bases and J 5 bases; nucleotides not matched to a gene: 6. This CDR3 contains 15 residues. CDR1 MNHEY and CDR2 SVGEGT come from the germline V gene. As to this clone: Its target is unknown.

The sample's treatment: 15 to 20 received Ad26.COV2.S at low or high dose, single or two shots; 5 received placebo; per-sample allocation not given. Specimens were obtained on day 63 following the first vaccine or placebo injection. An Ad26 vector expressing Wuhan-strain SARS-CoV-2 spike constituted the vaccine. This receptor was obtained from a person between 18 and 59 years old who received the Ad26.COV2.S COVID-19 vaccine or a placebo. The material sequenced was peripheral blood, taken in a trial of Ad26.COV2.S vaccine versus placebo. The chain recombines TRBV6-2 or TRBV6-3 with TRBJ2-1; 7 nucleotides line up with TRBD2. The CDR3 here is CASSYLGTTNNEQFF. CDR3 DNA: TGTGCCAGCAGTTACCTTGGGACTACAAACAATGAGCAGTTCTTC.